This TCR beta chain was identified during a study of T-cell memory formation after mild COVID-19. Across the study: TCR clustering was largely donor specific.

TCRdb reprocessed the 5' RACE reads via MiXCR and lists one record per CDR3 protein. The sample consists of approximately 250,000 distinct CDR3 sequences, approximately 15% of them appearing once. There are many counts of this clonotype. Germline-derived CDR1 and CDR2 are DFQATT and SNEGSKA (reference sequence). This CDR3 contains 16 residues. V lost 0 bases to trimming and J lost 0 bases, with 12 bases between them. Input material: PBMCs or a T cell subset sorted from them (not recorded which). The sequence came from an adult woman who had mild COVID-19 (a few samples of this study predate the infection). Cell type and time point are not known. The V gene is TRBV20-1, the J gene TRBJ2-1, with D possibly being TRBD1 (6 bases). CDR3 in amino acids: CSARDFTGSSYNEQFF. The CDR3 bases are TGCAGTGCTAGAGATTTTACAGGGAGCTCCTACAATGAGCAGTTCTTC.